Listed below are T cell receptor beta chains from one sample, sequenced in a study of response to subunit inactivated influenza vaccine. MiXCR was run by TCRdb on the RT-PCR reads, yielding one entry per CDR3 protein. The table includes more than 450,000 distinct CDR3 sequences, approximately 7.7% detected once. The starting material was PBMCs from blood, obtained 23 to 25 months after vaccination. The receptors derive from a man aged 50 to 69 who received an inactivated influenza vaccine. CDR3s include the opening cysteine and the closing phenylalanine or tryptophan. The order of the fields is clone size, V gene, D gene, J gene, CDR3 protein, CDR3 DNA. D genes are given only for firm matches. A clone size is listed for some rows: how often the clone was seen (once, few, many), or a class if it is expanded.

once	TRBV4-2	NA	TRBJ1-2	CASSSWGGHGYTF	TGTGCCAGCAGCTCCTGGGGTGGGCATGGCTACACCTTC
many	TRBV7-3	TRBD1	TRBJ2-1	CASSATGVNEQFF	TGTGCCAGCAGCGCGACAGGGGTCAATGAGCAGTTCTTC
NA	TRBV9	NA	TRBJ2-7	CASSLRTGPYEQYF	TGTGCCAGCAGCCTCCGGACTGGACCCTACGAGCAGTACTTC
once	TRBV5-4	TRBD1	TRBJ1-4	CASSLEGQGREKLFF	TGTGCCAGCAGTCTTGAGGGACAGGGCCGTGAAAAACTGTTTTTT
NA	TRBV15	TRBD2	TRBJ2-1	CATSRDITSGNEQFF	TGTGCCACCAGCAGAGATATCACTAGCGGCAATGAGCAGTTCTTC
NA	TRBV5-5	NA	TRBJ1-4	CASSLGATKMEKLFF	TGTGCCAGCAGCTTGGGCGCTACCAAGATGGAAAAACTGTTTTTT
many	TRBV6-5	NA	TRBJ1-5	CASSYAGNQPQHF	TGTGCCAGCAGTTACGCGGGCAATCAGCCCCAGCATTTT
NA	TRBV5-1	NA	TRBJ2-7	CASRYDSEQYF	TGCGCCAGCAGATATGACAGCGAGCAGTACTTC
few	TRBV7-9	NA	TRBJ1-2	CASSLGVGNYGYTF	TGTGCCAGCAGCTTAGGGGTCGGAAACTATGGCTACACCTTC
few	TRBV19	NA	TRBJ2-7	CASSMRGGSYEQYF	TGTGCCAGTAGTATGAGGGGAGGAAGCTACGAGCAGTACTTC
few	TRBV12-3/TRBV12-4	TRBD1	TRBJ1-5	CASSPTGGPHYQPQHF	TGTGCCAGCAGCCCCACAGGGGGCCCTCATTATCAGCCCCAGCATTTT
NA	TRBV18	NA	TRBJ2-3	CASSPIRGTDTQYF	TGTGCCAGCTCACCCATACGGGGCACAGATACGCAGTATTTT
few	TRBV20-1	TRBD2	TRBJ2-3	CSARDILAEDTQYF	TGCAGTGCTAGAGATATTCTAGCGGAAGATACGCAGTATTTT
many	TRBV12-3/TRBV12-4	NA	TRBJ2-7	CASSFGRGGEQYF	TGTGCCAGCAGTTTCGGCAGGGGAGGGGAGCAGTACTTC
NA	TRBV6-5	TRBD1	TRBJ2-3	CASSYRGRRGTDTQYF	TGTGCCAGCAGTTACAGGGGGCGCAGGGGCACAGATACGCAGTATTTT
NA	TRBV12-3/TRBV12-4	TRBD2	TRBJ2-6	CARSRTSGGVSSGANVLTF	TGTGCCCGCAGTCGGACTAGCGGGGGTGTAAGCTCTGGGGCCAACGTCCTGACTTTC
few	TRBV12-3/TRBV12-4	NA	TRBJ2-5	CASGEAGGRETQYF	TGTGCCAGCGGGGAAGCCGGGGGTAGGGAGACCCAGTACTTC
NA	TRBV7-9	NA	TRBJ2-3	CASSQAIGLKADTQYF	TGTGCCAGCAGCCAGGCCATTGGCTTAAAGGCAGATACGCAGTATTTT
NA	TRBV6-2/TRBV6-3	NA	TRBJ2-1	CASSYRVEVNEQFF	TGTGCCAGCAGTTACCGGGTAGAGGTTAATGAGCAGTTCTTC
NA	TRBV29-1	TRBD1	TRBJ1-2	CSVEIPGQGSGGYTF	TGCAGCGTTGAGATCCCGGGACAGGGATCCGGTGGCTACACCTTC
NA	TRBV28	TRBD1	TRBJ1-2	CASSGDRGVGGYTF	TGTGCCAGCAGTGGGGACAGGGGAGTTGGAGGCTACACCTTC
many	TRBV20-1	NA	TRBJ1-6	CSGTQGVESPLHF	TGCAGTGGCACACAGGGAGTAGAATCACCCCTCCACTTT
many	TRBV6-2/TRBV6-3	NA	TRBJ2-1	CASSYWGETTYNEQFF	TGTGCCAGCAGTTACTGGGGGGAAACTACCTACAATGAGCAGTTCTTC